One and the same sample provided the 19 T cell receptor beta chains below, sequenced in a study of cytomegalovirus exposure and HLA in healthy donors. Libraries were prepared by immunoSEQ multiplex PCR; TCRdb keeps only in-frame clonotypes and omits some of them. This table holds more than 140,000 clones, around nine tenths found once. The sample consisted of PBMCs. The source is a young woman in good health and CMV-seropositive.

V usage is TRBV11-3 and J usage is TRBJ1-2; tentatively, D is TRBD1 (6 bases). V lost 5 bases to trimming and J lost 6 bases, with 16 bases between them. Germline V gene lookup returns CDR1 SGHNT and CDR2 YENEEA. The CDR3 runs 14 residues. CDR3 loop: CASSQGPGLHGYTF. For the CDR3, the DNA is TGTGCCAGCAGCCAGGGGCCAGGATTACATGGCTACACCTTC. The full variable domain, rest sourced from reference TRBV11-3 and TRBJ1-2, is EAGVVQSPRYKIIEKKQPVAFWCNPISGHNTLYWYLQNLGQGPELLIRYENEEAVDDSQLPKDRFSAERLKGVDSTLKIQPAELGDSAVYLCASSQGPGLHGYTFGSGTRLTVV.

This chain uses TRBV5-4 with TRBJ1-1, with 7 nucleotides matching TRBD1. Looked up from germline, CDR1 is SGHNT and CDR2 is YYREEE (reference sequence). CDR3 length equals 13 residues. Unmatched junction bases numbered 10, after V lost 4 bases and J lost 10 bases. The CDR3 DNA reads TGTGCCAGCAGCACCGACAGGGCGCGGGGAGCTTTCTTT. This codes for CASSTDRARGAFF.

J is TRBJ2-1 and V is TRBV2; the match to TRBD2 covers 11 bases. The germline CDR1 and CDR2 sequences are SNHLY and FYNNEI. The length of the CDR3 is 14 residues. After removal of 4 bases from V and 6 bases from J, the junction contained 2 bases not matched to a gene. In DNA form, the CDR3 reads TGTGCCAGCAGTGTAGCGGGAGGGTCCAATGAGCAGTTCTTC. This codes for CASSVAGGSNEQFF.

The chain has TRBV7-8 and TRBJ2-2; no reliable D call. Germline CDR1 and CDR2: SGHVS and FQNEAQ. V was shortened by 0 bases and J by 1 base, with 6 bases between the two germline ends. CDR3 length equals 15 residues. This CDR3 is CASSLALGNTGELFF. The CDR3 nucleotides are TGTGCCAGCAGCTTAGCTCTAGGGAACACCGGGGAGCTGTTTTTT.

This chain connects TRBV11-3 to TRBJ2-5; maybe TRBD1 (7 bases). CDR3 length equals 16 residues. V was cut by 1 base and J by 4 bases, with 16 bases left in between. In germline, CDR1 is SGHNT, CDR2 YENEEA. CDR3 coding DNA: TGTGCCAGCAGCTTAGTGCGGGACAGTAAGCGAGAGACCCAGTACTTC. As protein: CASSLVRDSKRETQYF.

Only one count was recorded for this clone. Different DNA sequences within this sample yield the same CDR3. The rearrangement joins TRBV29-1 to TRBJ2-7; TRBD1 matches at 9 bases. Germline CDR1 is SQVTM and CDR2 is ANQGSEA. The junction had 10 bases not matched to a gene; V was cut back by 7 bases and J by 3 bases. The CDR3 sequence is 14 residues long. The CDR3 spells CSAKTGGGGYEQYF. CDR3 DNA sequence: TGCAGCGCCAAGACAGGGGGTGGGGGCTACGAGCAGTACTTC.

The chain is built from TRBV2 and TRBJ1-5, with D uncertain. The CDR3 spans 16 residues. V was clipped by 8 bases and J by 1 base, with 18 bases between them. Germline CDR1 is SNHLY and CDR2 is FYNNEI. CDR3 bases: TGTGCCAGCTTGTCCAGACCCGATAGCAGCAATCAGCCCCAGCATTTT. This sequence encodes CASLSRPDSSNQPQHF.

This chain joins TRBV6-5 and TRBJ2-7, with 9 bases fitting TRBD2. The CDR3 spans 14 residues. J gave up 7 bases and V 4 bases, and 8 bases lay outside the gene matches. CDR1 and CDR2 (germline): MNHEY, SVGAGI. This CDR3 reads CASSSRLAVGEQYF. CDR3 nucleotides: TGTGCCAGCAGTTCTAGACTAGCGGTGGGGGAGCAGTACTTC.

This clone was found once. The sample contains more than one DNA sequence encoding this CDR3. The genes are TRBV28 and TRBJ1-1; D is perhaps TRBD1 (5 bases). This CDR3 has 13 amino acids. Trimming removed 2 bases at V and 3 bases at J, with 7 bases between. Germline V CDR1 and CDR2: MDHEN, SYDVKM. The DNA for the CDR3 is TGTGCCAGCAGTTTAGAAGGGGACACTGAAGCTTTCTTT. Protein product: CASSLEGDTEAFF.

The chain couples TRBV12-5 to TRBJ1-3; 8 bases match TRBD1. Trimming took 2 bases from V and 3 from J; bases not matched to a gene: 3. CDR1 and CDR2 from the germline V gene are LGHNT and FRNRAP. The CDR3 extends over 15 amino acids. The CDR3 DNA is TGTGCTAGTGGTTTGACAGGGGGTTTTGGAAACACCATATATTTT. Its translation is CASGLTGGFGNTIYF.

V usage is TRBV2 and J usage is TRBJ1-2; TRBD1 matches 8 bases. The ends lost 11 bases at V and 8 bases at J; junction bases unmatched: 7. Germline V lookup: CDR1 SNHLY, CDR2 FYNNEI. CDR3 length: 11 amino acids. The CDR3 DNA sequence: TGTGCCGGCCAGGGGGCTAGGGGCTACACCTTC. Amino acids: CAGQGARGYTF.

The CDR3 coding sequence is TGTGCCAGCAGTTACGGCGCAGGGGGCAACACCGGGGAGCTGTTTTTT. Translating it yields CASSYGAGGNTGELFF. The chain recombines TRBV6-5 with TRBJ2-2; TRBD1 matches 8 bases. This CDR3 is built from 16 residues. CDR1 and CDR2 (germline): MNHEY, SVGAGI. The V gene end was trimmed by 2 bases and the J gene end by 2 bases; junction bases not matched to a gene: 4.

This clone came up a few times. CDR3 bases: TGTGCCAGCAGCTTCTCTAATCAGCCCCAGCATTTT. This gives the protein CASSFSNQPQHF. The rearrangement uses TRBV7-2 and TRBJ1-5; D unclear. Trimming cost V 3 bases and J 4 bases, with 4 bases left between them. Germline CDR1 is SGHTA and CDR2 is FQGNSA. The CDR3 extends over 12 amino acids.

The V and J genes are TRBV6-5 and TRBJ2-7, with TRBD2 as a possible D gene (5 bases). The CDR3 consists of 14 residues. Between the trimmed V and J ends, which lost 6 bases and 2 bases, there was a span of 14 bases. Germline V gene lookup returns CDR1 MNHEY and CDR2 SVGAGI. The DNA for the CDR3 is TGTGCCAGCAGCTACAACCTCGGGACCTACGAGCAGTACTTC. Translated, it gives CASSYNLGTYEQYF.

This clone has just a few counts. This rearrangement joins TRBV9 to TRBJ1-2; D perhaps matches TRBD1 (6 bases). The CDR3 length is 15 residues. V dropped 0 bases and J dropped 2 bases, with 11 bases sitting between them. The germline V gene encodes CDR1 SGDLS and CDR2 YYNGEE. The DNA of the CDR3 is TGTGCCAGCAGCGTAGAGGAAGGGGGAAACTATGGCTACACCTTC. Protein product: CASSVEEGGNYGYTF.

V is TRBV27 and J is TRBJ2-5, with TRBD1 as a possible D gene (6 bases). Per germline, CDR1 MNHEY and CDR2 SMNVEV (reference sequence). CDR3 length: 17 amino acids. V lost 4 bases to trimming and J lost 7 bases, with 25 bases between them. CDR3 amino acids: CASSSLFSGTPSGTQYF. CDR3 DNA: TGTGCCAGCAGTTCCTTATTTTCCGGGACACCTTCGGGGACCCAGTACTTC.

CDR3 sequence (DNA): TGTGCCAGCAGTGAAGGAAGCGGGAGTAAGTCAGATACGCAGTATTTT. Protein: CASSEGSGSKSDTQYF. This sequence joins TRBV2 and TRBJ2-3; 8 nucleotides line up with TRBD2. The length of the CDR3 is 16 residues. Losses at the gene ends were 1 base for V and 4 bases for J; bases not matched to a gene: 7. Germline loops: CDR1 SNHLY, CDR2 FYNNEI.

This CDR3 reads CASRPMRGMGTDTQYF. The CDR3 DNA reads TGTGCCAGCAGGCCTATGAGAGGGATGGGCACAGATACGCAGTATTTT. V gene TRBV11-3 combines with J gene TRBJ2-3; weak D call: TRBD2 (5 bases). Per the germline V gene, CDR1 is SGHNT and CDR2 is YENEEA. Trimming shortened V by 6 bases and J by 1 base, and 17 bases separated the two germline ends. There are 16 residues in the CDR3.

This chain links TRBV28 with TRBJ2-2; D might be TRBD1 (6 bases). CDR3 length: 16 residues. Looked up from germline, CDR1 is MDHEN and CDR2 is SYDVKM. V was pared by 0 bases and J by 1 base, with 9 bases between. Written as DNA, the CDR3 is TGTGCCAGCAGTTTATGGTCACAGGGGAACACCGGGGAGCTGTTTTTT. Its translation is CASSLWSQGNTGELFF. Full variable domain (outside the CDR3, taken from reference TRBV28 and TRBJ2-2): DVKVTQSSRYLVKRTGEKVFLECVQDMDHENMFWYRQDPGLGLRLIYFSYDVKMKEKGDIPEGYSVSREKKERFSLILESASTNQTSMYLCASSLWSQGNTGELFFGEGSRLTVL.